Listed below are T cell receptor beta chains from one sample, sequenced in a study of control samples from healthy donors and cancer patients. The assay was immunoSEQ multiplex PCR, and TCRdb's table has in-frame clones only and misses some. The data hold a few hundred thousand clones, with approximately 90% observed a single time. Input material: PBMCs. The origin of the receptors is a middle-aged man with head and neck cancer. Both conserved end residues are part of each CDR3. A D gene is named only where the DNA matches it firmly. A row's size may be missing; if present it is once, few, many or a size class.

CDR3aa: CASSKDRGPYEQYF; CDR3nt: TGTGCCAGTAGTAAGGACAGGGGACCCTACGAGCAGTACTTC; len: 14; abundance: -; v_gene: TRBV19; d_gene: TRBD1; j_gene: TRBJ2-7
CDR3aa: CASSQDPQITGELFF; CDR3nt: TGTGCCAGCAGCCAAGATCCGCAAATTACCGGGGAGCTGTTTTTT; len: 15; abundance: -; v_gene: TRBV3-1/TRBV3-2; d_gene: -; j_gene: TRBJ2-2
CDR3aa: CASSIRDSPGNQPQHF; CDR3nt: TGTGCCAGTAGTATAAGGGACAGCCCGGGCAATCAGCCCCAGCATTTT; len: 16; abundance: -; v_gene: TRBV19; d_gene: TRBD1; j_gene: TRBJ1-5
CDR3aa: CASSWGRTGDQPQHF; CDR3nt: TGTGCCAGCAGCTGGGGGAGGACAGGGGATCAGCCCCAGCATTTT; len: 15; abundance: -; v_gene: TRBV5-6; d_gene: TRBD1; j_gene: TRBJ1-5
CDR3aa: CASTPVDFNSPLHF; CDR3nt: TGTGCCAGCACCCCTGTGGATTTTAATTCACCCCTCCACTTT; len: 14; abundance: -; v_gene: TRBV7-2; d_gene: -; j_gene: TRBJ1-6
CDR3aa: CASSLRFGRFRYEQYF; CDR3nt: TGTGCCAGCAGCTTGCGATTCGGAAGATTCCGCTACGAGCAGTACTTC; len: 16; abundance: -; v_gene: TRBV7-2; d_gene: -; j_gene: TRBJ2-7
CDR3aa: CASSLERVGYTF; CDR3nt: TGTGCCAGCAGCTTAGAAAGGGTCGGCTACACCTTC; len: 12; abundance: -; v_gene: TRBV7-2; d_gene: -; j_gene: TRBJ1-2
CDR3aa: CASSIGPGQGVYGYTF; CDR3nt: TGTGCCAGTAGTATAGGACCGGGACAGGGGGTGTATGGCTACACCTTC; len: 16; abundance: -; v_gene: TRBV19; d_gene: TRBD1; j_gene: TRBJ1-2
CDR3aa: CASSQRGYEQYF; CDR3nt: TGTGCCAGCAGCCAACGGGGCTACGAGCAGTACTTC; len: 12; abundance: -; v_gene: TRBV3-1/TRBV3-2; d_gene: -; j_gene: TRBJ2-7
CDR3aa: CASSLRPLDEQYF; CDR3nt: TGTGCCAGCAGCTTAAGACCGTTAGACGAGCAGTACTTC; len: 13; abundance: -; v_gene: TRBV7-6; d_gene: -; j_gene: TRBJ2-7
CDR3aa: CSVHRGNTEAFF; CDR3nt: TGCAGCGTCCACAGGGGTAACACTGAAGCTTTCTTT; len: 12; abundance: once; v_gene: TRBV29-1; d_gene: TRBD1; j_gene: TRBJ1-1
CDR3aa: CASSDQRQGGYSPLHF; CDR3nt: TGTGCCAGTAGTGACCAGAGGCAGGGGGGGTATTCACCCCTCCACTTT; len: 16; abundance: once; v_gene: TRBV19; d_gene: TRBD1; j_gene: TRBJ1-6
CDR3aa: CAWSTGVPGNTIYF; CDR3nt: TGTGCCTGGAGTACGGGGGTCCCTGGAAACACCATATATTTT; len: 14; abundance: -; v_gene: TRBV30; d_gene: -; j_gene: TRBJ1-3
CDR3aa: CASREAGDHGELFF; CDR3nt: TGTGCCAGCAGAGAAGCGGGAGACCACGGGGAGCTGTTTTTT; len: 14; abundance: -; v_gene: TRBV28; d_gene: TRBD2; j_gene: TRBJ2-2